The 14 T cell receptor beta chains reported below all come from one sample, sequenced in a study of T-cell memory formation after mild COVID-19. TCRdb fed the 5' RACE reads into MiXCR, producing one record per CDR3 protein. The profile covers about 440,000 distinct CDR3 sequences, with roughly 20% appearing a single time and 7.5% to 9.5% taken by the ten largest. Material: PBMCs or a T cell subset sorted from them (not recorded which). The receptor source for this set is an adult woman who had mild COVID-19 (a few samples of this study predate the infection). Cell type and time point are not known.

The rearrangement links TRBV24-1 to TRBJ1-4; D gene unclear. The V and J ends lost 8 bases and 0 bases respectively, with 9 bases between them. There are 14 residues in the CDR3. Per the germline V gene, CDR1 is KGHDR and CDR2 is SFDVKD. The CDR3: CATNLLPTNEKLFF. The CDR3 bases are TGTGCCACCAATCTACTACCAACTAATGAAAAACTGTTTTTT.

This clonotype was counted between two and nine times. CDR3 sequence (DNA): TGTGCCAGCAGTGAGCGGGGGGGCACCGGGGAGCTGTTTTTT. Protein product: CASSERGGTGELFF. The chain combines TRBV6-4 with TRBJ2-2, with 9 bases matching TRBD2. This CDR3 is built from 14 residues. CDR1 and CDR2 from the germline V gene are MRHNA and SNTAGT. V trimming: 3 bases; J trimming: 4 bases; junction bases outside the gene matches: 0.

V gene TRBV5-6 combines with J gene TRBJ1-1; no firm D call. Trimming stripped 4 bases from V and 1 base from J, with 11 bases between. CDR3 size: 14 residues. The germline gives CDR1 SGHDT, CDR2 YYEEEE. The CDR3 here is CASSPYLKNTEAFF. CDR3 nucleotide sequence: TGTGCCAGCAGCCCCTACTTAAAGAACACTGAAGCTTTCTTT. The whole variable domain, remainder taken from reference TRBV5-6 and TRBJ1-1, is DAGVTQSPTHLIKTRGQQVTLRCSPKSGHDTVSWYQQALGQGPQFIFQYYEEEERQRGNFPDRFSGHQFPNYSSELNVNALLLGDSALYLCASSPYLKNTEAFFGQGTRLTVV.

This clonotype came up a few times. CDR3: CASRQDGYQPQHF. Here the CDR3 DNA reads TGTGCCAGCAGACAGGACGGGTATCAGCCCCAGCATTTT. V and J are TRBV6-5 and TRBJ1-5; tentative D call: TRBD1 (5 bases). The germline gives CDR1 MNHEY, CDR2 SVGAGI. V lost 6 bases, J lost 5 bases, and 11 bases lay in between. This CDR3 is built from 13 residues.

J is TRBJ1-6 and V is TRBV29-1; unclear D gene. Germline values: CDR1 SQVTM, CDR2 ANQGSEA. Trimming left V 4 bases short and J 10 bases short, with 11 bases between. The CDR3 has 12 amino acids. The CDR3 sequence: CSVGGRGSPLHF. For the CDR3, the DNA is TGCAGCGTTGGAGGCCGGGGATCACCCCTCCACTTT.

This clonotype has just a few counts. The chain combines TRBV27 with TRBJ2-1; maybe TRBD2 (6 bases). The ends were cut back, 2 bases at V and 1 base at J, with 15 bases in the middle. Looked up from germline, CDR1 is MNHEY and CDR2 is SMNVEV (reference sequence). The CDR3 totals 17 residues. This CDR3 is CASSLGRQWSSYNEQFF. As DNA, the CDR3 is TGTGCCAGCAGTTTAGGGAGGCAGTGGTCTTCCTACAATGAGCAGTTCTTC.

CDR3 nucleotide sequence: TGTGCCAGCAGTGTAGGTAAAGGCACAGCGAACTATGGCTACACCTTC. Residues: CASSVGKGTANYGYTF. The chain uses TRBV25-1 and TRBJ1-2, with D uncertain. The V and J ends lost 4 bases and 2 bases respectively, with 17 bases between them. CDR1 and CDR2 (germline): MGHDK, SYGVNS. This CDR3 spans 16 amino acids.

There are a few counts of this clonotype. The chain employs TRBV7-3 and TRBJ2-1; no clear D gene. V lost 5 bases, J lost 4 bases, and 9 bases lay in between. The germline CDR1 and CDR2 sequences are SGHTA and FQGTGA. CDR3 length: 13 amino acids. The CDR3 reads CASSALGYNEQFF. CDR3 coding DNA: TGTGCCAGCAGCGCGCTGGGATACAATGAGCAGTTCTTC.

In this sample, this clonotype turned up a few times. The chain couples TRBV7-9 to TRBJ1-4; D may be TRBD1 (5 bases). Looked up from germline, CDR1 is SEHNR and CDR2 is FQNEAQ (reference sequence). The CDR3 covers 14 residues. V dropped 2 bases and J dropped 8 bases, with 12 bases sitting between them. CDR3 loop: CASSLSIQAEKLFF. CDR3 nucleotide sequence: TGTGCCAGCAGCTTATCTATACAGGCCGAAAAACTGTTTTTT.

About this clonotype: Its ends do not fully match the called genes, so a read error is possible. The chain is built from TRBV7-7 and TRBJ2-5, with D hard to call. CDR3 length: 14 residues. Germline V gene lookup returns CDR1 SSHAT and CDR2 FNYEAQ (reference sequence). Written as DNA, the CDR3 is TGTGCTAGCAGCCTCGGGTCCCATCAAGAGACCCAGTACTTC. Its translation: CASSLGSHQETQYF.

Many counts were recorded for this clonotype. This rearrangement joins TRBV7-9 to TRBJ2-3; TRBD2 aligns across 13 bases. V shed 1 base, J shed 2 bases, and the junction held 3 bases outside the gene matches. Germline V gene lookup returns CDR1 SEHNR and CDR2 FQNEAQ (reference sequence). The CDR3 contains 17 residues. The CDR3 protein is CASSLGTSGSYTDTQYF. The CDR3 DNA is TGTGCCAGCAGCTTAGGGACTAGCGGGAGCTACACAGATACGCAGTATTTT.

This clonotype was detected only a few times. The rearrangement uses TRBV29-1 and TRBJ2-3, with 7 bases that match TRBD1. The junction had 3 bases not matched to a gene; V was cut back by 6 bases and J by 0 bases. The CDR3 has 13 amino acids. Germline CDR1 is SQVTM and CDR2 is ANQGSEA. CDR3 protein: CSVHRGSTDTQYF. CDR3 DNA: TGCAGCGTACACAGGGGTAGCACAGATACGCAGTATTTT.

This clonotype has only a few counts. V gene TRBV24-1 combines with J gene TRBJ2-1; 8 bases agree with TRBD1. Germline assignment: CDR1 KGHDR and CDR2 SFDVKD. J gave up 4 bases and V 4 bases, and 5 bases lay outside the gene matches. The CDR3 is made up of 15 amino acids. CDR3 amino acids: CATSEPGQGYNEQFF. The CDR3 DNA follows: TGTGCCACCAGTGAACCCGGACAGGGATACAATGAGCAGTTCTTC.

This clonotype was recorded a few times. The rearrangement joins TRBV2 to TRBJ1-3; D ambiguous. This CDR3 region has 14 residues. CDR1 is SNHLY and CDR2 is FYNNEI in the germline V gene. V lost 3 bases and J 2 bases, leaving 8 bases between the germline ends. CDR3 nucleotides: TGTGCCAGCAGTGAGGACCTACCTGGAAACACCATATATTTT. It encodes CASSEDLPGNTIYF.